The 26 T cell receptor beta chains listed next were all sequenced from one sample in a study of blood T cell repertoires in COVID-19. The assay was immunoSEQ multiplex PCR, and TCRdb's table has in-frame clones only and misses some. The sample contains 250,000 to 350,000 clones, roughly nine tenths of which appear only once. Sequenced sample: peripheral blood. These receptors came from a woman aged 25 to 39 with COVID-19, enrolled during active disease.

The chain joins TRBV6-7 to TRBJ2-7; possible D gene TRBD2, 6 bases. TRBV6-7 is identified as an open reading frame with a role that is uncertain. The CDR3 sequence is 13 residues long. The V end lost 10 bases, the J end lost 6 bases, and 19 bases lay between the germline ends. The CDR3 loop is CATLRSGVGEQYF. The DNA for the CDR3 is TGTGCCACCCTAAGGTCGGGGGTAGGCGAGCAGTACTTC.

This clone has only one observation. The rearrangement joins TRBV30 to TRBJ1-2, with a tentative D call TRBD1 (5 bases). Germline V gene data show CDR1 as GTSNPN and CDR2 as SVGIG (reference sequence). This CDR3 spans 15 amino acids. Trimming took 0 bases from V and 4 from J, leaving 15 bases between them. CDR3 DNA: TGTGCCTGGAGTGTTGGCGGGGGGGATGGCTATGGCTACACCTTC. It is translated as CAWSVGGGDGYGYTF. Combining the CDR3 with reference TRBV30 and TRBJ1-2 gives the whole variable domain SQTIHQWPATLVQPVGSPLSLECTVEGTSNPNLYWYRQAAGRGLQLLFYSVGIGQISSEVPQNLSASRPQDRQFILSSKKLLLSDSGFYLCAWSVGGGDGYGYTFGSGTRLTVV.

The rearrangement joins TRBV2 to TRBJ2-7; 7 positions agree with TRBD2. V dropped 7 bases and J dropped 3; count of bases not matched to a gene: 15. CDR3 size: 16 residues. Looked up from germline, CDR1 is SNHLY and CDR2 is FYNNEI. The CDR3 DNA sequence: TGTGCCAGCACTTACGCGATGGGAGGGATCAGCTACGAGCAGTACTTC. Residues: CASTYAMGGISYEQYF.

The V call is TRBV5-4, the J call TRBJ1-1; D not resolved. Trimming took 3 bases from V and 1 from J, leaving 10 bases between them. This CDR3 is built from 14 residues. Germline loops: CDR1 SGHNT, CDR2 YYREEE (reference sequence). CDR3 sequence reads: CASSSQDSNTEAFF. Here the CDR3 DNA reads TGTGCCAGCAGCTCCCAGGATTCGAACACTGAAGCTTTCTTT. Full variable domain (remainder filled in from reference TRBV5-4 and TRBJ1-1): ETGVTQSPTHLIKTRGQQVTLRCSSQSGHNTVSWYQQALGQGPQFIFQYYREEENGRGNFPPRFSGLQFPNYSSELNVNALELDDSALYLCASSSQDSNTEAFFGQGTRLTVV.

The rearrangement uses TRBV11-2 and TRBJ1-2; D might be TRBD1 (5 bases). Germline CDR1 and CDR2: SGHAT and FQNNGV. V was trimmed by 1 base and J by 2 bases, leaving 14 bases between them. CDR3 length: 16 residues. The CDR3 DNA follows: TGTGCCAGCAGCTTAGCTTTGGGGCGGGAAAACTATGGCTACACCTTC. Translating it yields CASSLALGRENYGYTF.

This chain connects TRBV27 to TRBJ2-2; 8 positions agree with TRBD1. The CDR3 contains 15 residues. Looked up from germline, CDR1 is MNHEY and CDR2 is SMNVEV (reference sequence). V lost 7 bases and J lost 8; bases outside the gene matches: 12. CDR3 nucleotides: TGTGCCAGCACCTGGAAACAGGGGGTCACGGGGGAGCTGTTTTTT. Translating it yields CASTWKQGVTGELFF.

This clone has a single count. V and J are TRBV28 and TRBJ1-1, with a tentative D call TRBD1 (6 bases). The V end was cut by 5 bases, the J end by 0 bases, with 10 bases between. The V gene's germline CDR1 is MDHEN and CDR2 SYDVKM. The CDR3 has 14 amino acids. The CDR3 DNA sequence: TGTGCCAGCAGTCGAGACAGGTTGAACACTGAAGCTTTCTTT. Translated, it gives CASSRDRLNTEAFF. Filled out from reference TRBV28 and TRBJ1-1, the complete variable domain reads DVKVTQSSRYLVKRTGEKVFLECVQDMDHENMFWYRQDPGLGLRLIYFSYDVKMKEKGDIPEGYSVSREKKERFSLILESASTNQTSMYLCASSRDRLNTEAFFGQGTRLTVV.

The V gene is TRBV19, the J gene TRBJ1-5; D might be TRBD1 (5 bases). V was pared by 3 bases and J by 5 bases, with 14 bases between. The CDR3 has 15 residues. Germline V gene lookup returns CDR1 LNHDA and CDR2 SQIVND (reference sequence). CDR3 protein: CASSMSPGIHQPQHF. DNA of the CDR3: TGTGCCAGTAGTATGTCCCCAGGGATCCATCAGCCCCAGCATTTT.

This clone was counted a single time. The chain uses TRBV19 and TRBJ1-2; D may be TRBD1 (6 bases). The CDR3 covers 14 residues. Trimming stripped 7 bases from V and 2 bases from J, with 14 bases between. The germline V gene encodes CDR1 LNHDA and CDR2 SQIVND (reference sequence). This chain's CDR3 is CASTIPGQNYGYTF. DNA of the CDR3: TGTGCCAGTACCATACCGGGACAAAACTATGGCTACACCTTC.

The chain uses TRBV6-5 and TRBJ1-5, with D maybe TRBD1 (6 bases). Trimming left V 7 bases short and J 5 bases short, with 15 bases between. The CDR3 loop spans 14 amino acids. Per the germline V gene, CDR1 is MNHEY and CDR2 is SVGAGI. The CDR3 protein is CASIERTDDQPQHF. CDR3 coding DNA: TGTGCCAGCATCGAGCGGACAGATGATCAGCCCCAGCATTTT.

The chain joins TRBV30 to TRBJ2-3; D gene ambiguous. V gave up 0 bases and J gave up 1 base, with 11 bases separating them. Per the germline V gene, CDR1 is GTSNPN and CDR2 is SVGIG (reference sequence). This CDR3 comprises 15 residues. The DNA for the CDR3 is TGTGCCTGGAGTGTTTGGTCGAGCGGCACAGATACGCAGTATTTT. Translated, it gives CAWSVWSSGTDTQYF.

V and J are TRBV12-5 and TRBJ1-1, with no clear D. The germline V and J ends were trimmed by 2 bases and 0 bases, with 13 bases remaining between them. Germline loops: CDR1 LGHNT, CDR2 FRNRAP. The CDR3 runs to 16 residues. CDR3 loop: CASGLPYVAMNTEAFF. CDR3 nucleotide sequence: TGTGCTAGTGGTTTGCCCTATGTCGCCATGAACACTGAAGCTTTCTTT.

The chain joins TRBV2 to TRBJ2-7; 7 bases map to TRBD1. V was clipped by 8 bases and J by 3 bases; unmatched bases: 13. The germline V gene has CDR1 SNHLY and CDR2 FYNNEI. The CDR3 is made up of 15 amino acids. Written as DNA, the CDR3 is TGTGCCAGCGGCGTTGAGGGACAGCCAAACTACGAGCAGTACTTC. This encodes CASGVEGQPNYEQYF.

The chain employs TRBV18 and TRBJ1-1; 7 bases align to TRBD1. The germline V gene has CDR1 KGHSH and CDR2 LQKENI. The V and J ends lost 3 bases and 2 bases, in that order; junction bases with no gene match: 6. The CDR3 has 15 amino acids. The CDR3 loop is CASSPSGTENTEAFF. Here the CDR3 DNA reads TGTGCCAGCTCACCCTCCGGGACAGAAAACACTGAAGCTTTCTTT.

The chain couples TRBV28 to TRBJ2-3; D gene unclear. There are 14 residues in the CDR3. The V end was cut by 3 bases, the J end by 2 bases, with 9 bases between. CDR1 and CDR2 (germline): MDHEN, SYDVKM. The CDR3 loop is CASSFRQDTDTQYF. CDR3 DNA: TGTGCCAGCAGTTTCCGGCAGGACACAGATACGCAGTATTTT. The full variable domain, its missing parts supplied by reference TRBV28 and TRBJ2-3, is DVKVTQSSRYLVKRTGEKVFLECVQDMDHENMFWYRQDPGLGLRLIYFSYDVKMKEKGDIPEGYSVSREKKERFSLILESASTNQTSMYLCASSFRQDTDTQYFGPGTRLTVL.

The V gene is TRBV9, the J gene TRBJ2-7, with D possibly being TRBD1 (5 bases). CDR3 size: 19 residues. With 0 bases removed from V and 2 bases from J, the gap between germline ends came to 24 bases. Germline assignment: CDR1 SGDLS and CDR2 YYNGEE. CDR3 DNA sequence: TGTGCCAGCAGCGTAGATAAGGGGTTTTCGATCGGCCATCCCTACGAGCAGTACTTC. The encoded protein is CASSVDKGFSIGHPYEQYF.

V is TRBV28 and J is TRBJ2-7, with a possible D match to TRBD1 (5 bases). The CDR3 sequence is 14 residues long. The germline gives CDR1 MDHEN, CDR2 SYDVKM. Trimming pared 3 bases from V and 2 bases from J, leaving 11 bases between. The CDR3 sequence: CASSFQGRTYEQYF. The CDR3 DNA reads TGTGCCAGCAGTTTTCAGGGCAGAACCTACGAGCAGTACTTC.

The chain carries TRBV18 and TRBJ1-1; D may be TRBD1 (6 bases). Germline V CDR1 and CDR2: KGHSH, LQKENI. This CDR3 has 14 residues. V lost 5 bases, J lost 2 bases, and 12 bases lay in between. The chain's CDR3 is CASSEQGHNTEAFF. CDR3 sequence (DNA): TGTGCCAGCTCAGAGCAGGGGCACAACACTGAAGCTTTCTTT. Looking up the rest from reference TRBV18 and TRBJ1-1 gives the full variable domain: NAGVMQNPRHLVRRRGQEARLRCSPMKGHSHVYWYRQLPEEGLKFMVYLQKENIIDESGMPKERFSAEFPKEGPSILRIQQVVRGDSAAYFCASSEQGHNTEAFFGQGTRLTVV.

This chain connects TRBV28 to TRBJ2-4, with 7 bases fitting TRBD1. Germline V gene data show CDR1 as MDHEN and CDR2 as SYDVKM. CDR3 length equals 14 residues. Trimming at V came to 1 base and at J to 7 bases, leaving 4 bases not matched to a gene. CDR3 loop: CASSLLRGPNIQYF. In DNA, the CDR3 is TGTGCCAGCAGTTTATTGAGGGGGCCCAACATTCAGTACTTC.

V usage is TRBV4-1 and J usage is TRBJ1-4; 9 nucleotides line up with TRBD1. The germline V gene encodes CDR1 MGHRA and CDR2 YSYEKL. The CDR3 extends over 16 amino acids. With 0 bases clipped from V and 6 bases from J, the junction kept 5 bases outside the gene matches. DNA for the CDR3: TGCGCCAGCAGCCAAGAGGGGGGACAGGGTGATGAAAAACTGTTTTTT. Residues: CASSQEGGQGDEKLFF.

This chain uses TRBV19 with TRBJ1-1; D might be TRBD1 (5 bases). The germline V gene encodes CDR1 LNHDA and CDR2 SQIVND (reference sequence). The CDR3 runs 13 residues. Between the trimmed V and J ends, which lost 3 bases and 3 bases, there was a span of 8 bases. CDR3 in DNA: TGTGCCAGTAGTATTAGACAGTACACTGAAGCTTTCTTT. It codes for CASSIRQYTEAFF.

This chain joins TRBV9 and TRBJ2-2, with TRBD1 matching 7 bases. V dropped 0 bases and J dropped 0; count of bases not matched to a gene: 2. The germline V gene encodes CDR1 SGDLS and CDR2 YYNGEE. This CDR3 is built from 16 residues. CDR3 in amino acids: CASSVAGQANTGELFF. DNA for the CDR3: TGTGCCAGCAGCGTAGCAGGACAGGCGAACACCGGGGAGCTGTTTTTT.

The rearrangement uses TRBV5-4 and TRBJ2-5, with a possible D match to TRBD2 (6 bases). Trimming cost V 7 bases and J 4 bases, with 14 bases left between them. Germline assignment: CDR1 SGHNT and CDR2 YYREEE (reference sequence). The CDR3 spans 13 residues. The CDR3 nucleotides are TGTGCCAGCCGAGGAGGGGTCGGAGAGACCCAGTACTTC. Its protein is CASRGGVGETQYF. Full variable domain (missing parts from reference TRBV5-4 and TRBJ2-5): ETGVTQSPTHLIKTRGQQVTLRCSSQSGHNTVSWYQQALGQGPQFIFQYYREEENGRGNFPPRFSGLQFPNYSSELNVNALELDDSALYLCASRGGVGETQYFGPGTRLLVL.

This chain connects TRBV7-2 to TRBJ2-1, with 7 positions matching TRBD1. The CDR3 is 16 residues long. With 2 bases clipped from V and 0 bases from J, the junction kept 4 bases outside the gene matches. Germline V CDR1 and CDR2: SGHTA, FQGNSA. The CDR3 nucleotides read TGTGCCAGCAGCTTACGGACAGGAAGCTCCTACAATGAGCAGTTCTTC. Amino acids: CASSLRTGSSYNEQFF. The full variable domain, rest sourced from reference TRBV7-2 and TRBJ2-1, is GAGVSQSPSNKVTEKGKDVELRCDPISGHTALYWYRQSLGQGLEFLIYFQGNSAPDKSGLPSDRFSAERTGGSVSTLTIQRTQQEDSAVYLCASSLRTGSSYNEQFFGPGTRLTVL.

The sample holds one count of this clone. The rearrangement joins TRBV5-4 to TRBJ2-5; 10 bases map to TRBD2. CDR3 length equals 15 residues. J lost 5 bases, V lost 1 base, and 5 bases had no gene match. Germline assignment: CDR1 SGHNT and CDR2 YYREEE (reference sequence). This CDR3 reads CASSLTSGMRETQYF. The CDR3 nucleotides are TGTGCCAGCAGCTTGACTAGCGGGATGCGGGAGACCCAGTACTTC.

The rearrangement links TRBV11-2 to TRBJ2-5; D gene uncertain. Germline V CDR1 and CDR2: SGHAT, FQNNGV. The CDR3 sequence is 15 residues long. Trimming cost V 4 bases and J 0 bases, with 12 bases left between them. CDR3 residues: CASSSIGANQETQYF. The CDR3 DNA reads as TGTGCCAGCAGCTCCATTGGAGCGAACCAAGAGACCCAGTACTTC.